The sequence of this T cell receptor beta chain was determined in a study of T cell repertoires in cytomegalovirus infection. Background on the study: Carrying CMV and the relevant HLA type showed in public TCR beta signatures.

From the reads, TCRdb called clonotypes with MiXCR, one entry per CDR3 protein. This table holds fewer than 1,000,000 distinct CDR3 sequences, around 30% found once. This clonotype has a count of ten or more. Antigen: not known. Whole-study results and caveats: HLA-C-restricted CMV-specific TCR beta clonotypes were dominant in the ex vivo response.

The CDR3 extends over 15 amino acids. V shed 5 bases, J shed 0 bases, and the junction held 6 bases outside the gene matches. The V gene's germline CDR1 is MNHNS and CDR2 SASEGT. Sample: cultured CD8+ T cells from PBMCs, taken from culture after CMV antigen stimulation. The TCR originated in a human donor in good health (CMV status not recorded). Some clones in this sample may be carry-over from other donors' samples. The genes are TRBV6-1 and TRBJ2-7; TRBD1 aligns across 8 bases. The CDR3 region has the DNA TGTGCCAGCAGTAGAGGACAGGGCCCCTCCTACGAGCAGTACTTC. Translation gives CASSRGQGPSYEQYF.